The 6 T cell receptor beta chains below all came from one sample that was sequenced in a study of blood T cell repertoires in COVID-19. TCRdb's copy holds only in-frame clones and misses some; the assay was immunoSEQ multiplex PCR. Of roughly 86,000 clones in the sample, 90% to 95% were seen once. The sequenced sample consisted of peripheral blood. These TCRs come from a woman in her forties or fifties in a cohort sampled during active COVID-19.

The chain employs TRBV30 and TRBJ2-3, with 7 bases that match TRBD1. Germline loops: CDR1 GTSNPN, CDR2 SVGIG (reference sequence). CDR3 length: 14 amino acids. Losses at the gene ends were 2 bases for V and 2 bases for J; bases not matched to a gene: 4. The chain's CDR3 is CAWSLGGNTDTQYF. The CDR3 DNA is TGTGCCTGGAGTCTAGGGGGCAACACAGATACGCAGTATTTT.

In DNA, the CDR3 is TGCGCCAGCAGCTTACTACCCGCTAATGAAAAACTGTTTTTT. The encoded protein is CASSLLPANEKLFF. This rearrangement joins TRBV5-1 to TRBJ1-4; no definite D call. Trimming pared 2 bases from V and 3 bases from J, leaving 8 bases between. This CDR3 has 14 amino acids. Per germline, CDR1 SGHRS and CDR2 YFSETQ.

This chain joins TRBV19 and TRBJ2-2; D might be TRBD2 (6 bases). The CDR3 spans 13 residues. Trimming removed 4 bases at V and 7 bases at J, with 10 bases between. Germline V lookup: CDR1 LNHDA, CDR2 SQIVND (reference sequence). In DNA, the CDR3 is TGTGCCAGTAGTAGGGGGGTCGACGGGGAGCTGTTTTTT. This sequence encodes CASSRGVDGELFF. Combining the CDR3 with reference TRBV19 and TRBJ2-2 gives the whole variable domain DGGITQSPKYLFRKEGQNVTLSCEQNLNHDAMYWYRQDPGQGLRLIYYSQIVNDFQKGDIAEGYSVSREKKESFPLTVTSAQKNPTAFYLCASSRGVDGELFFGEGSRLTVL.

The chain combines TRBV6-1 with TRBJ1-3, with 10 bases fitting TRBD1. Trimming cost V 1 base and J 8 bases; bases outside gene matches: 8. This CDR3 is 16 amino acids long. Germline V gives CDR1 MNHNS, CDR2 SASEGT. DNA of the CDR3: TGTGCCAGCAGTGAAGTACTGACAGGGGGCTGGGACACCATATATTTT. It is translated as CASSEVLTGGWDTIYF.

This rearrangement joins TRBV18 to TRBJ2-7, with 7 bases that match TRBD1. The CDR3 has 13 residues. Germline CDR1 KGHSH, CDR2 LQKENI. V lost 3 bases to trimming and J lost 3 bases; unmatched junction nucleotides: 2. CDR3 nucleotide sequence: TGTGCCAGCTCACCGGGACAGAACTACGAGCAGTACTTC. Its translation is CASSPGQNYEQYF. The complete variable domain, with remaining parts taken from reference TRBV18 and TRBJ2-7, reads NAGVMQNPRHLVRRRGQEARLRCSPMKGHSHVYWYRQLPEEGLKFMVYLQKENIIDESGMPKERFSAEFPKEGPSILRIQQVVRGDSAAYFCASSPGQNYEQYFGPGTRLTVT.

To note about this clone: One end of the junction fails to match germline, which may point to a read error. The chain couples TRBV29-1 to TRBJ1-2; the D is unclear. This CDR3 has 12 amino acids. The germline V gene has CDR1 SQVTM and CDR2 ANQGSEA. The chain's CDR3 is CSAELQNYGYTF. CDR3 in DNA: TGCAGCGCTGAACTTCAGAACTATGGCTACACCTTC.